Listed here is a single TCR beta chain. No cognate antigen has been identified for it. No base qualities exist here, and no much larger clone lies one base off it. The record originates from a study of T cell responses to AZD1222 COVID-19 vaccine (dated by TCRdb to the early 2020s). Regarding the complete study: TCR sequencing covered more than 230 trial participants: 200 to 220 given two doses of AZD1222 and about 26 given two doses of MenACWY control vaccine. Trial participants were enrolled into age subgroups of 18-55, 56-69 and 70-plus years, which contained about 150, 27 and 61 TCR-sequenced participants, respectively. Overall results and qualifications from the work: Because no day 14 peak-response samples were available, repertoires were characterized only after the peak T cell response. Conclusions about previously exposed vaccinees were limited because only six AZD1222 recipients were SARS-CoV-2 seropositive at baseline. CD4 TCRs associated with the vaccine covered the entire spike protein, and the dominant responses were in regions 160-218 and 743-854. After two AZD1222 doses, both the breadth and the depth of spike-specific TCRs were significantly higher than at day 0 and than in MenACWY recipients. In the small 56-69-year group, the increase in depth fell short of significance, most likely because of low power. Participants were mostly white British, with more females than males. The authors suggested clonal diversity may have been underestimated. Epitopes outside the regions mutated in the B.1.351 and B.1.1.7 variants were reportedly recognized by nearly half of the unique spike-specific TCRs.

The germline V gene encodes CDR1 MDHEN and CDR2 SYDVKM. From its cysteine to its phenylalanine, the CDR3 spans 17 amino acids. The only DNA kept is the CDR3, 51 bases in frame from the first base. V lost 3 bases and J lost 5 bases; the stretch between them is 19 bases long. The CDR3 regions of human TCRbeta chains were analyzed by immunosequencing. Under the source paper's analysis protocol: TCRs in the repertoires were compared against a reference library of SARS-CoV-2-specific TCRs that had been generated with the MIRA antigen-specificity platform. Breadth was defined as the fraction of unique TCRs that were SARS-CoV-2-associated, and depth was defined as the fraction of total T cells that were SARS-CoV-2-associated. Each spike-specific TCR was assigned to its reactive spike region and to a CD4 or CD8 class using the MIRA data. Log10-transformed breadth and depth values were compared by one-way ANOVA with Sidak's multiple comparisons tests. TCRdb carries this immuneACCESS record with in-frame sequences only. Its versions omit some clonotypes, under half of them owing to an unresolved V gene in the studies checked, with the rest unexplained. D and trimming come from the DNA, and the V and J calls and clone size come from that table. For this sample the table gives under 140,000 clones, of which roughly 90% were detected only once. Roughly 15% of the sample goes to the ten largest clones.

What this sample's time point label stands for: about 28 days (+/-7) after the second vaccine dose. AZD1222 recipients given second doses at about 4 weeks or at about 12 weeks were pooled, since spike-specific TCR depth and breadth were not found to differ between the two schedules. Vaccinee samples came from UK trials COV001 and COV002, including a single-blind randomized controlled phase 2/3 trial of AZD1222 (ChAdOx1 nCoV-19) in healthy adults. Trial participant PBMC samples were collected at day 0 and day 28 after the second dose for TCRbeta chain sequencing. The chain uses TRBV28 and TRBJ1-4; TRBD1 is possibly the D segment (5 matching bases). Here the sequenced sample was peripheral blood, taken 28 days after the second AZD1222 dose. The receptor comes from an adult who received the AZD1222 COVID-19 vaccine. The DNA is TGTGCCAGCAGTTTGAGGCAGGGCTTGGTCCCAAATGAAAAACTGTTTTTT. Translated, this gives CASSLRQGLVPNEKLFF.